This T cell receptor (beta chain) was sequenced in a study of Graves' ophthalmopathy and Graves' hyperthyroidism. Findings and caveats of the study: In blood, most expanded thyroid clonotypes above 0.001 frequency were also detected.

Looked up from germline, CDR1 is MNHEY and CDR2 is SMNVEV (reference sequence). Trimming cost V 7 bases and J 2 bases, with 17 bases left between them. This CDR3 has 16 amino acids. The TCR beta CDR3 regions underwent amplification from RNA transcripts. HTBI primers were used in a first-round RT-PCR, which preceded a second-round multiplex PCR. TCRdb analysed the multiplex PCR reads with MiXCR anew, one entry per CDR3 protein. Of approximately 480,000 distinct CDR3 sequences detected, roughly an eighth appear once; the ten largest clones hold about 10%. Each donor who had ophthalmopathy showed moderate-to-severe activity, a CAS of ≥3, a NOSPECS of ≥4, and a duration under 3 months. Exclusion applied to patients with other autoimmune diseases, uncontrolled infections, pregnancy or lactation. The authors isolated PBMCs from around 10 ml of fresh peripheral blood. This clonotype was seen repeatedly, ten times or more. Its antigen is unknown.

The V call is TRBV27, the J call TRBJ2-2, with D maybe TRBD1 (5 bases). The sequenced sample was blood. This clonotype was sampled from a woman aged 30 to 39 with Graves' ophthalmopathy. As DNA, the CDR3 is TGTGCCAGCACTAGGGGTTCCCGGACCAACACCGGGGAGCTGTTTTTT. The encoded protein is CASTRGSRTNTGELFF.